This is a list of T cell receptor beta chains from one sample in a study of cytomegalovirus exposure and HLA in healthy donors. Some clones are missing from TCRdb's copy, which holds only in-frame ones; the method was immunoSEQ multiplex PCR. Of 42,000 or so clones in the sample, 50% are singletons; the top ten hold 9.5% to 13%. The sample taken for sequencing was PBMCs. Every receptor here comes from a human donor in good health. Each CDR3 is given with its conserved first and last residue. The D gene is left open where the match is weak. Not all rows give a size; the values are once, few, many and, for expanded clones, a class.

>TRBV23-1|.|TRBD1|TRBJ1-2
CASRLTGGWGYTF
TGCGCCAGCAGACTAACAGGGGGCTGGGGCTACACCTTC
>TRBV28|few|.|TRBJ1-1
CASSYPQGRNTEAFF
TGTGCCAGCAGTTATCCTCAGGGGAGGAACACTGAAGCTTTCTTT
>TRBV5-1|once|.|TRBJ2-7
CASSLDGGTYEQYF
TGCGCCAGCAGCTTGGACGGAGGTACTTACGAGCAGTACTTC
>TRBV13|few|TRBD2|TRBJ2-7
CASSDGRQQYF
TGTGCCAGCAGCGACGGGAGGCAGCAGTACTTC
>TRBV19|few|.|TRBJ2-7
CASSSPGMTYEQYF
TGTGCCAGTAGTTCCCCCGGGATGACCTACGAGCAGTACTTC
>TRBV15|.|TRBD1|TRBJ1-5
CATSGQGSRQPQHF
TGTGCCACTTCGGGACAGGGCTCCCGGCAGCCCCAGCATTTT
>TRBV5-8|.|.|TRBJ1-3
CASSLGQNSGNTIYF
TGTGCCAGCAGCTTGGGACAGAACTCTGGAAACACCATATATTTT
>TRBV7-2|.|TRBD2|TRBJ2-2
CASGYSGTGELFF
TGTGCCAGCGGATATAGCGGGACCGGGGAGCTGTTTTTT
>TRBV4-1|.|TRBD2|TRBJ2-1
CASSQDKLAGLGAPYNEQFF
TGCGCCAGCAGCCAAGATAAGCTAGCGGGACTGGGGGCCCCCTACAATGAGCAGTTCTTC
>TRBV10-3|.|.|TRBJ1-1
CAISGGWDTEAFF
TGTGCCATCAGTGGAGGGTGGGACACTGAAGCTTTCTTT
>TRBV5-6|few|.|TRBJ1-5
CASSLREGTHQPQHF
TGTGCCAGCAGCTTAAGAGAGGGAACTCATCAGCCCCAGCATTTT
>TRBV27|.|TRBD1|TRBJ1-2
CASSARTGVGYTF
TGTGCCAGCAGTGCGCGGACAGGGGTTGGCTACACCTTC
>TRBV28|.|.|TRBJ2-2
CASSLVQVNTGELFF
TGTGCCAGCAGTTTAGTACAGGTGAACACCGGGGAGCTGTTTTTT
>TRBV2|.|TRBD1|TRBJ2-3
CASSDLQGAGSTDTQYF
TGTGCCAGCAGTGACCTCCAGGGGGCAGGGTCCACAGATACGCAGTATTTT
>TRBV7-9|.|.|TRBJ1-2
CASSLGGYSYTF
TGTGCCAGCAGCTTAGGCGGCTACAGCTACACCTTC
>TRBV9|.|.|TRBJ1-1
CASSVAGVMNTEAFF
TGTGCCAGCAGCGTAGCGGGTGTCATGAACACTGAAGCTTTCTTT
>TRBV11-2|few|TRBD2|TRBJ2-2
CASSLSPGLAGGATGELFF
TGTGCCAGCAGCTTATCCCCGGGACTAGCGGGGGGGGCCACCGGGGAGCTGTTTTTT
>TRBV14|.|.|TRBJ1-3
CASSQVAGFGNTIYF
TGTGCCAGCAGCCAAGTGGCAGGTTTCGGAAACACCATATATTTT
>TRBV29-1|.|TRBD1|TRBJ2-3
CSVLTGGLPDTQYF
TGCAGCGTTCTGACAGGGGGGTTGCCAGATACGCAGTATTTT
>TRBV7-8|.|.|TRBJ1-5
CASSAEGNQPQHF
TGTGCCAGCAGCGCCGAGGGTAATCAGCCCCAGCATTTT
>TRBV7-8|few|.|TRBJ1-3
CASSPLGGATSGNTIYF
TGTGCCAGCAGCCCCCTGGGGGGGGCCACCTCTGGAAACACCATATATTTT
>TRBV28|.|TRBD1|TRBJ1-2
CASRLTGGGYGYTF
TGTGCCAGCAGGTTAACAGGGGGAGGGTATGGCTACACCTTC
>TRBV19|.|TRBD1|TRBJ1-2
CASSERQGGYGGYTF
TGTGCCAGTAGTGAGAGACAGGGCGGTTACGGTGGCTACACCTTC
>TRBV4-2|few|TRBD2|TRBJ2-3
CASSRELGLAGMSDTQYF
TGTGCCAGCAGTCGCGAATTGGGACTAGCGGGGATGTCAGATACGCAGTATTTT
>TRBV5-5|.|TRBD2|TRBJ2-7
CASSTTSGSYEQYF
TGTGCCAGCAGCACGACTAGCGGGAGCTACGAGCAGTACTTC
>TRBV7-9|.|TRBD1|TRBJ2-7
CASSLGQGADEQYF
TGTGCCAGCAGCTTGGGACAGGGGGCGGACGAGCAGTACTTC
>TRBV7-2|few|TRBD1|TRBJ1-6
CASSPTGINDSPLHF
TGTGCCAGCAGCCCGACAGGGATTAATGATTCACCCCTCCACTTT
>TRBV2|.|TRBD2|TRBJ2-3
CASRVGTSGADTQYF
TGTGCCAGCAGGGTGGGGACTAGCGGCGCAGATACGCAGTATTTT
>TRBV28|few|TRBD1|TRBJ1-5
CASGAGTAEYQPQHF
TGTGCCAGCGGAGCCGGGACAGCCGAATATCAGCCCCAGCATTTT
>TRBV7-3|.|.|TRBJ1-2
CASSLGGDSGNYGYTF
TGTGCCAGCAGCTTAGGGGGAGACAGCGGGAACTATGGCTACACCTTC
>TRBV7-2|.|.|TRBJ1-2
CASSLAPGMANYGYTF
TGTGCCAGCAGCTTAGCTCCGGGTATGGCTAACTATGGCTACACCTTC
>TRBV30|few|.|TRBJ1-5
CAWTRDNSNQPQHF
TGTGCCTGGACCCGGGACAACTCAAATCAGCCCCAGCATTTT
>TRBV25-1|few|.|TRBJ2-7
CASSEWEEGYEQYF
TGTGCCAGCAGTGAATGGGAGGAGGGCTACGAGCAGTACTTC
>TRBV29-1|.|TRBD1|TRBJ2-3
CSVGTGALTDTQYF
TGCAGCGTTGGGACAGGGGCACTCACAGATACGCAGTATTTT
>TRBV6-4|.|.|TRBJ1-1
CASRASRNTEAFF
TGTGCCAGCAGGGCCTCACGAAACACTGAAGCTTTCTTT
>TRBV28|.|TRBD2|TRBJ2-1
CASRPWTSGHNEQFF
TGTGCCAGCAGACCGTGGACTAGCGGCCACAATGAGCAGTTCTTC
>TRBV9|.|TRBD2|TRBJ2-7
CASSPNQAGGAYEQYF
TGTGCCAGCAGCCCCAACCAGGCGGGAGGGGCCTACGAGCAGTACTTC
>TRBV4-3|.|TRBD1|TRBJ2-7
CASSQDTAGGREQYF
TGCGCCAGCAGCCAAGATACGGCAGGGGGTCGCGAGCAGTACTTC
>TRBV5-4|.|.|TRBJ2-7
CASSWGGRMGSYEQYF
TGTGCCAGCAGCTGGGGGGGGCGGATGGGCAGCTACGAGCAGTACTTC
>TRBV27|.|TRBD1|TRBJ2-7
CATHRDRGPSYEQYF
TGTGCCACTCACCGGGACAGGGGGCCCTCCTACGAGCAGTACTTC
>TRBV7-3|.|TRBD1|TRBJ2-7
CASSLIGTGGYEQYF
TGTGCCAGCAGCTTGATCGGGACAGGGGGCTACGAGCAGTACTTC
>TRBV30|.|.|TRBJ1-1
CAWSLRGGARNTEAFF
TGTGCCTGGAGTCTTCGCGGGGGGGCCCGTAACACTGAAGCTTTCTTT
>TRBV5-5|.|.|TRBJ1-5
CASSLVPQANQPQHF
TGTGCCAGCAGCTTGGTCCCGCAGGCGAATCAGCCCCAGCATTTT
>TRBV5-4|.|TRBD1|TRBJ1-1
CASSSGTGRNTEAFF
TGTGCCAGCAGCTCCGGGACAGGGCGCAACACTGAAGCTTTCTTT
>TRBV11-2|.|TRBD1|TRBJ2-7
CASSRGQVYEQYF
TGTGCCAGCAGCCGCGGACAGGTCTACGAGCAGTACTTC
>TRBV7-2|few|TRBD2|TRBJ2-1
CASSRVAGGAYNEQFF
TGTGCCAGCAGCCGGGTAGCGGGAGGGGCCTACAATGAGCAGTTCTTC
>TRBV2|few|.|TRBJ2-7
CASSHYEQYF
TGTGCCAGCAGCCACTACGAGCAGTACTTC
>TRBV28|.|TRBD2|TRBJ2-3
CASSSQGLGAQYF
TGTGCCAGCAGTTCCCAAGGACTAGGCGCGCAGTATTTT
>TRBV6-1|.|.|TRBJ1-2
CASSEGALGHYGYTF
TGTGCCAGCAGTGAAGGCGCACTAGGGCATTATGGCTACACCTTC
>TRBV9|.|.|TRBJ1-3
CASSEEVYGNTIYF
TGTGCCAGCAGTGAGGAGGTGTATGGAAACACCATATATTTT
>TRBV29-1|few|TRBD1|TRBJ1-1
CSVPPRGSGTGDAKAFF
TGCAGCGTCCCCCCTCGGGGTTCCGGAACAGGGGACGCGAAAGCTTTCTTT
>TRBV7-9|few|.|TRBJ1-1
CASSPQLNTEAFF
TGTGCCAGCAGCCCACAGCTAAACACTGAAGCTTTCTTT
>TRBV9|.|.|TRBJ2-3
CASSVVLSTDTQYF
TGTGCCAGCAGCGTAGTACTTAGCACAGATACGCAGTATTTT